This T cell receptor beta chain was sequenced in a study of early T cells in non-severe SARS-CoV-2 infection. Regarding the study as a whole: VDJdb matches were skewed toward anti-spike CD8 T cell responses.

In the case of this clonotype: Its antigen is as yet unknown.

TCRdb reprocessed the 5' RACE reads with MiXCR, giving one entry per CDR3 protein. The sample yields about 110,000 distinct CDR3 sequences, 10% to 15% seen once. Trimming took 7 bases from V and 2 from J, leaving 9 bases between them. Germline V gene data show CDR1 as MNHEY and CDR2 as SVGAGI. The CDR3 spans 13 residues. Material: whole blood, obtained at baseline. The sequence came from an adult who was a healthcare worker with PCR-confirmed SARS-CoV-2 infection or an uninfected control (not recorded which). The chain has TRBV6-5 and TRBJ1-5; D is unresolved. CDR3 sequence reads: CASKGSGNQPQHF. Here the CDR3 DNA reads TGTGCCAGCAAGGGCAGCGGCAATCAGCCCCAGCATTTT.